This T cell receptor beta chain is drawn from a study of glioma-infiltrating T cells. Using RNA template, CDR3s of TCR alpha and beta were amplified with iRepertoire arm-PCR. MiXCR, applied by TCRdb to the multiplex PCR reads, yields one record per CDR3 protein. The sample has roughly 20,000 distinct CDR3 sequences, 20% to 25% seen once. From germline, CDR1 is LNHDA and CDR2 SQIVND (reference sequence). This CDR3 has 11 amino acids. With 5 bases removed from V and 3 bases from J, the gap between germline ends came to 5 bases. The chain links TRBV19 to TRBJ2-7; D remains unclear. Sequenced: glioma tissue, nonneoplastic brain tissue, or PBMCs (not recorded which). The source is a human donor with low-grade glioma or glioblastoma, undergoing nonglioma brain surgery, or in good health (not recorded which). The CDR3 DNA follows: TGTGCCAGTAGTGACTTCTACGAGCAGTACTTC. It yields the protein CASSDFYEQYF.